These 9 T cell receptor beta chains were sequenced from one sample in a study of cytomegalovirus exposure and HLA in healthy donors. In the PCR, 60 Vbeta and 13 Jbeta primers were used. Profiling relied on immunoSEQ multiplex PCR, and the TCRdb table lists in-frame clones only, not all of them. The sample carries over 100,000 clones, under 85% recorded once. Sample: PBMCs. The receptors were sampled from a man in his forties in good health and CMV-seropositive.

A note on this clone: One end of the junction varies from germline; a read error may be responsible. Other DNA sequences from this sample encode an identical CDR3 as well. V is TRBV7-6 and J is TRBJ1-5; the D gene is possibly TRBD1 (6 bases). This CDR3 is 14 amino acids long. Germline V gene sequence: CDR1 SGHVS, CDR2 FNYEAQ. The CDR3 DNA reads as TGCGCCAGCAGCAGTGTAGGGGGGGATCAGCCCCAGCATTTT. The encoded protein is CASSSVGGDQPQHF.

The V call is TRBV5-4, the J call TRBJ2-5; 8 bases map to TRBD1. CDR3 size: 16 residues. Germline V lookup: CDR1 SGHNT, CDR2 YYREEE (reference sequence). Trimming removed 4 bases from V and 3 bases from J; junction bases left unmatched: 11. The CDR3 is CASSPGQAKLEETQYF. The CDR3 nucleotides read TGTGCCAGCAGCCCGGGACAGGCAAAGCTTGAAGAGACCCAGTACTTC.

The J gene is TRBJ2-4, the V gene TRBV19, with D possibly matching TRBD2 (6 bases). V was trimmed by 5 bases and J by 1 base, leaving 21 bases between them. Looked up from germline, CDR1 is LNHDA and CDR2 is SQIVND (reference sequence). This CDR3 spans 18 amino acids. The CDR3 loop reads CASSELGGFQGAKNIQYF. Written as DNA, the CDR3 is TGTGCCAGTAGTGAGTTGGGGGGATTCCAGGGTGCCAAAAACATTCAGTACTTC.

V usage is TRBV28 and J usage is TRBJ1-6; D not certain. Trimming pared 3 bases from V and 0 bases from J, leaving 6 bases between. The germline V gene has CDR1 MDHEN and CDR2 SYDVKM. CDR3 length equals 15 residues. Here the CDR3 DNA reads TGTGCCAGCAGTTTTAGGAGCTCCTATAATTCACCCCTCCACTTT. Protein: CASSFRSSYNSPLHF.

The chain joins TRBV5-6 to TRBJ2-5, with D hard to call. This CDR3 spans 17 amino acids. Trimming removed 0 bases from V and 7 bases from J, with 22 bases in between. Germline V lookup: CDR1 SGHDT, CDR2 YYEEEE. The CDR3 bases are TGTGCCAGCAGCTTGGAAGGCGTGCGGAACGCCATGGGGACCCAGTACTTC. Protein: CASSLEGVRNAMGTQYF.

This sequence joins TRBV19 and TRBJ2-6; the match to TRBD1 covers 10 bases. The CDR3 consists of 18 residues. Germline CDR1 reads LNHDA; CDR2 reads SQIVND (reference sequence). The V and J ends lost 4 bases and 5 bases, in that order; junction bases with no gene match: 11. The DNA for the CDR3 is TGTGCCAGTAGTACCCGGGACAGGGGCCCTCTGAGGGCCAACGTCCTGACTTTC. This codes for CASSTRDRGPLRANVLTF.

This clone was found once. The rearrangement links TRBV7-2 to TRBJ2-2; 8 positions agree with TRBD2. Germline trimming cut 5 bases from V and 6 bases from J; bases unmatched to any gene: 11. CDR3 length equals 16 residues. CDR1 and CDR2 (germline): SGHTA, FQGNSA. The CDR3 DNA follows: TGTGCCAGCAGCCTAAGCGGGGGCCCCTTGGCCGGGGAGCTGTTTTTT. Translation gives CASSLSGGPLAGELFF.

This sequence joins TRBV11-2 and TRBJ1-3; 7 nucleotides align to TRBD1. V dropped 5 bases and J dropped 2; count of bases not matched to a gene: 6. Germline V CDR1 and CDR2: SGHAT, FQNNGV. This CDR3 contains 15 residues. The CDR3 coding sequence is TGTGCCAGCAGCCCGAACAGGGGACCTGGAAACACCATATATTTT. The encoded protein is CASSPNRGPGNTIYF.

The genes are TRBV9 and TRBJ1-1, with a possible D match to TRBD1 (5 bases). CDR3 length: 15 residues. The germline V and J ends were trimmed by 4 bases and 1 base, with 14 bases remaining between them. The germline V gene encodes CDR1 SGDLS and CDR2 YYNGEE. The CDR3 here is CASSPSGLPNTEAFF. The CDR3 DNA reads as TGTGCCAGCAGCCCGTCGGGACTGCCGAACACTGAAGCTTTCTTT.